A single TCR beta chain is shown here with its context. Antigen unknown. The use of a sample-barcoded 5' primer and a J-beta primer mix characterized a second PCR of 7 to 11 cycles. A single record per CDR3 protein comes from TCRdb applying MiXCR to the 5' RACE reads. Of about 640,000 distinct CDR3 sequences listed, about 30% are singletons. The V and J ends lost 7 bases and 0 bases respectively, with 10 bases between them. The CDR3 has 14 residues. Germline V CDR1 and CDR2: MNHNY, SVGAGI (reference sequence). Every sample had a minimum of 7 million PBMCs isolated. Total RNA extraction produced at least 5 micrograms (per sample) for the study. The data are from a study of blood T cells in healthy people across ages. The study's findings and limits: TCR beta diversity, measured per million T cells, fell in a roughly linear way with age. No conclusive comparison of naive versus antigen-experienced cells was possible with unsorted PBMCs.

The genes are TRBV6-6 and TRBJ1-5; no definite D call. The TCR comes from a woman aged 80 or over in good health. The sample taken for sequencing was blood. The CDR3 sequence is CASNHENSNQPQHF. The CDR3 DNA follows: TGTGCCAGCAACCACGAAAATAGCAATCAGCCCCAGCATTTT.